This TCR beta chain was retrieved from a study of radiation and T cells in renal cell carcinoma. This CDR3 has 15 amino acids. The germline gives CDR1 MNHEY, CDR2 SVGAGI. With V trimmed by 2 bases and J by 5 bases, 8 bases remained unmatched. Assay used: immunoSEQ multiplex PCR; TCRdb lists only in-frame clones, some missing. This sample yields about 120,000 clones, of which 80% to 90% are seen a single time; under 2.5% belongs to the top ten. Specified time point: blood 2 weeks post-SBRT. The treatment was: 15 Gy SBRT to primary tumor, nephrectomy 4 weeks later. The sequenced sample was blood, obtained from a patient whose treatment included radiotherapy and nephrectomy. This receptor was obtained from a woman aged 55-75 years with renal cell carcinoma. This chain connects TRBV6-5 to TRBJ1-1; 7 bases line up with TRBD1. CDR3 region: CASSYAHTGATEAFF. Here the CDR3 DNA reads TGTGCCAGCAGTTACGCGCATACAGGGGCGACTGAAGCTTTCTTT.